This TCR beta chain was retrieved from a study of spatial heterogeneity in lung cancer. Study-level information: Median follow-up for sequenced PBMC samples was two to three years after resection, when such samples existed. Study-wide results and caveats: Ubiquitous expanded tumor TCRs were seen in blood more at resection than at follow-up.

Documented time point: blood at routine non-recurrence follow-up after resection. One entry per CDR3 protein, called by TCRdb with MiXCR from the 5' RACE reads. The table records around 70,000 distinct CDR3 sequences, nearly 9% of them present only once. To note about this clonotype: Antigen unknown.

Germline CDR1 reads DFQATT; CDR2 reads SNEGSKA (reference sequence). The CDR3 contains 14 residues. V was pared by 5 bases and J by 0 bases, with 6 bases of the junction left unmatched. This sequence was found in a female donor with early-stage non-small cell lung cancer. The V and J genes are TRBV20-1 and TRBJ1-2; 7 bases are shared with TRBD1. The sample here was PBMCs, taken at follow-up. DNA for the CDR3: TGCAGTGCTGTTAGACAGGGCACTAACTATGGCTACACCTTC. Translated, it gives CSAVRQGTNYGYTF.